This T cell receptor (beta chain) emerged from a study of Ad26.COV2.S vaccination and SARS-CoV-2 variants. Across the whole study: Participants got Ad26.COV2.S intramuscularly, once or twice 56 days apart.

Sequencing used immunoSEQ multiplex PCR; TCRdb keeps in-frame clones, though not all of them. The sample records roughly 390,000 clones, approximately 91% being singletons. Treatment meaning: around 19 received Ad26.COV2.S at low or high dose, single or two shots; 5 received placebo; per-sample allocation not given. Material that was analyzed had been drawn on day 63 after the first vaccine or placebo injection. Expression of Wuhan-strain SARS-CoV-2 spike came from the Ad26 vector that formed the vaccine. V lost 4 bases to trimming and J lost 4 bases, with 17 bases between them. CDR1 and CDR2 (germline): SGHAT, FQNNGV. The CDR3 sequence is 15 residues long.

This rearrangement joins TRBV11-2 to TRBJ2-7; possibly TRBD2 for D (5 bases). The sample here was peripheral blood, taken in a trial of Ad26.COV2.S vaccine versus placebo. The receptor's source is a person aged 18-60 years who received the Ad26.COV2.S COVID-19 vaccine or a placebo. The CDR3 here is CASSSRDQGQYEQYF. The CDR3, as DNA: TGTGCCAGCAGCTCCCGGGATCAAGGGCAGTACGAGCAGTACTTC.